This entry describes one T cell receptor (beta chain). What it recognizes is unknown. The sample comes from a study of T cells in localized non-small cell lung cancer. Here immunoSEQ multiplex PCR was the method, and the copy in TCRdb shows in-frame clones only, minus some. The table lists some 85,000 clones, around 81% of them singletons, with approximately 21% in the top ten. Study-level points and caveats: It remains possible that heterogeneity exists, since only one tumor region was sequenced. Uninvolved adjacent lung showed the highest T cell clonality, exceeding tumor. A median of 57 of the top 100 tumor clones appeared in adjacent lung, which was paired and uninvolved.

This clonotype was obtained from a man aged 40-75 years with stage II squamous cell lung carcinoma. The source material was PBMCs, sampled before any cancer treatment.

DNA for the CDR3: TGTGCCAGCAGTGAAGGGGGAGGGCCTATTTACGAGCAGTACTTC. Its protein is CASSEGGGPIYEQYF. The chain recombines TRBV2 with TRBJ2-7; 7 bases fit TRBD2. The CDR3 is 15 residues long. Looked up from germline, CDR1 is SNHLY and CDR2 is FYNNEI. V was clipped by 1 base and J by 4 bases; unmatched bases: 7.